The present TCR beta chain was sequenced within a study of blood T cells in healthy people across ages. The use of a sample-barcoded 5' primer and a J-beta primer mix characterized a second PCR of about 6 to 11 cycles. A single record per CDR3 protein comes from TCRdb applying MiXCR to the 5' RACE reads. This sample has 800,000 to 950,000 distinct CDR3 sequences, with around 29% found just once. The ends lost 6 bases at V and 1 base at J; junction bases unmatched: 8. Germline values: CDR1 SQVTM, CDR2 ANQGSEA. The CDR3 is 14 amino acids. This clonotype was seen many times. The same sample was also used in a study of T cells of mothers and their children.

This clonotype was sampled from a middle-aged woman in good health. Sequencing was performed on blood. V usage is TRBV29-1 and J usage is TRBJ1-1; 7 nucleotides match TRBD1. The chain's CDR3 is CSVNRQGQNTEAFF. The CDR3 nucleotides read TGCAGCGTCAATCGACAGGGCCAGAACACTGAAGCTTTCTTT.